A single sample gave rise to the 14 T cell receptor beta chains below, sequenced in a study of CD8+CD57+ T cells in acquired aplastic anemia. Genomic DNA provided the template from which TCR beta VDJ and CDR3 profiles were obtained. TCRdb recomputed calls from the reads with MiXCR, one row per CDR3 protein. This table has a few hundred thousand distinct CDR3 sequences, over 60% appearing once. Material: sorted CD4+, CD8+, or CD8+CD57+ T cells (not recorded which) from PBMCs. All receptors come from a human donor in good health.

V and J are TRBV24-1 and TRBJ2-3, with D possibly matching TRBD1 (5 bases). CDR1 KGHDR and CDR2 SFDVKD come from the germline V gene. Trimming took 4 bases from V and 5 from J, leaving 24 bases between them. The CDR3 covers 18 residues. The CDR3 nucleotides read TGTGCCACCAGTGACCCCCAACCCATTACAGGCGCATTAGATACGCAGTATTTT. It yields the protein CATSDPQPITGALDTQYF.

The V gene is TRBV20-1, the J gene TRBJ2-5; unclear D gene. This CDR3 has 13 residues. The ends were cut back, 3 bases at V and 2 bases at J, with 10 bases in the middle. Germline-derived CDR1 and CDR2 are DFQATT and SNEGSKA (reference sequence). Here the CDR3 reads CSARGAAQETQYF. CDR3 nucleotides: TGCAGTGCTAGGGGTGCGGCTCAAGAGACCCAGTACTTC.

This clonotype occurred once. The gene calls are TRBV7-3 and TRBJ2-1; 9 nucleotides line up with TRBD1. The junction had 4 bases not matched to a gene; V was cut back by 5 bases and J by 8 bases. CDR1 is SGHTA, CDR2 FQGTGA, per germline. The CDR3 length is 13 residues. CDR3 nucleotides: TGTGCCAGCAGCACCTGGACAGGGGATGAGCAGTTCTTC. Its protein is CASSTWTGDEQFF.

V gene TRBV20-1 combines with J gene TRBJ2-1; D might be TRBD2 (6 bases). V was cut by 3 bases and J by 10 bases, with 16 bases left in between. The germline CDR1 and CDR2 sequences are DFQATT and SNEGSKA (reference sequence). This CDR3 is built from 13 residues. The CDR3 bases are TGCAGTGCTAGGGGACTGGCGGGGCTAGAGCAGTTCTTC. Amino acids: CSARGLAGLEQFF.

This clonotype was seen at least ten times. The V gene is TRBV5-8, the J gene TRBJ2-3; no clear D gene. Germline V CDR1 and CDR2: SGHTS, YDEGEE. Between the trimmed V and J ends, which lost 2 bases and 3 bases, there was a span of 4 bases. CDR3 length: 12 amino acids. CDR3 in DNA: TGTGCCAGCAGCTTAGAAACAGATACGCAGTATTTT. Protein sequence: CASSLETDTQYF. Variable domain in full (rest from reference TRBV5-8 and TRBJ2-3): EAGVTQSPTHLIKTRGQQATLRCSPISGHTSVYWYQQALGLGLQFLLWYDEGEERNRGNFPPRFSGRQFPNYSSELNVNALELEDSALYLCASSLETDTQYFGPGTRLTVL.

The chain links TRBV20-1 to TRBJ2-3, with 7 positions matching TRBD2. This CDR3 contains 17 residues. The junction had 12 bases not matched to a gene; V was cut back by 3 bases and J by 0 bases. Germline V CDR1 and CDR2: DFQATT, SNEGSKA (reference sequence). The CDR3 region is CSARPLKGGRSTDTQYF. CDR3 DNA: TGCAGTGCTAGGCCCCTAAAAGGCGGGAGAAGCACAGATACGCAGTATTTT.

The chain recombines TRBV5-1 with TRBJ1-1, with no clear D. CDR1 is SGHRS, CDR2 YFSETQ, per germline. Trimming left V 0 bases short and J 6 bases short, with 15 bases between. There are 15 residues in the CDR3. The CDR3 reads CASSLGVGGFAEAFF. The DNA of the CDR3 is TGCGCCAGCAGCTTGGGGGTGGGTGGCTTCGCTGAAGCTTTCTTT.

The chain employs TRBV20-1 and TRBJ1-2; 10 bases match TRBD1. Germline V gene lookup returns CDR1 DFQATT and CDR2 SNEGSKA (reference sequence). J gave up 4 bases and V 1 base, and 3 bases lay outside the gene matches. The CDR3 is made up of 14 amino acids. The CDR3 region has the DNA TGCAGTGCTAGAGGGGACAGGGGTGGCTATGGCTACACCTTC. Protein sequence: CSARGDRGGYGYTF.

The rearrangement uses TRBV5-6 and TRBJ2-3; 9 nucleotides align to TRBD1. The length of the CDR3 is 14 residues. After removal of 4 bases from V and 5 bases from J, the junction contained 5 bases not matched to a gene. Germline V CDR1 and CDR2: SGHDT, YYEEEE. The CDR3 coding sequence is TGTGCCAGCAGCCCCGGGACAGGGCGAGATACGCAGTATTTT. Translated, it gives CASSPGTGRDTQYF.

This clonotype turned up a few times. The gene calls are TRBV29-1 and TRBJ1-5, with D unclear. The CDR3 is made up of 17 amino acids. The V and J ends lost 6 bases and 0 bases respectively, with 21 bases between them. CDR1 is SQVTM, CDR2 ANQGSEA, per germline. The CDR3 DNA sequence: TGCAGCGTGGCCACAACTACAGATACCTATAGCAATCAGCCCCAGCATTTT. Translation gives CSVATTTDTYSNQPQHF.

This clonotype was detected only once. CDR3 loop: CSLGGYEQFF. In DNA, the CDR3 is TGCAGCTTGGGAGGGTATGAGCAGTTCTTC. The rearrangement links TRBV29-1 to TRBJ2-1; 7 bases match TRBD2. The CDR3 is made up of 10 amino acids. Germline-derived CDR1 and CDR2 are SQVTM and ANQGSEA. V shed 8 bases and J 8 bases; nucleotides not matched to a gene: 3.

The rearrangement links TRBV9 to TRBJ2-2; D is tentatively TRBD1 or TRBD2 (5 bases each). Germline V gene sequence: CDR1 SGDLS, CDR2 YYNGEE. The CDR3 is 16 amino acids. Trimming cost V 0 bases and J 7 bases, with 16 bases left between them. The CDR3 reads CASSVALSGADGELFF. The CDR3 DNA follows: TGTGCCAGCAGCGTAGCCCTCTCCGGGGCGGACGGGGAGCTGTTTTTT.

The gene calls are TRBV7-2 and TRBJ2-5, with 9 bases aligning to TRBD1. Germline V gives CDR1 SGHTA, CDR2 FQGNSA. V lost 2 bases and J lost 7; bases outside the gene matches: 14. CDR3 length: 17 amino acids. The CDR3 bases are TGTGCCAGCAGCTTACTGGGCGGACAGGGGAGAAGGGGGACCCAGTACTTC. It translates to CASSLLGGQGRRGTQYF.

About this clonotype: A much more abundant neighbour one base away suggests this may be a read error. This rearrangement joins TRBV11-3 to TRBJ2-2; 11 bases line up with TRBD2. The CDR3 runs to 16 residues. Germline CDR1 reads SGHNT; CDR2 reads YENEEA. In DNA form, the CDR3 reads TGTGCCAGCGGCTTAGCGGGAGGGCCGGGCACCGGGGAGCTGTTTTTT. It encodes CASGLAGGPGTGELFF.